A single TCR beta chain is shown here with its context. Its antigen is currently unknown. This sample stems from a study of cytomegalovirus exposure and HLA in healthy donors. Looking at the study overall: Earlier work reported 95 million to 130 million unique TCR beta sequences from approximately 180 million T cells.

The donors (healthy individuals) were bone marrow donors. Researchers ran the PCR with 60 Vbeta and 13 Jbeta primers. This table comes from immunoSEQ multiplex PCR, and its TCRdb copy is limited to in-frame clones, with some not included. The sample consists of around 170,000 clones, roughly 80% of them appearing once. The CDR3 totals 14 residues. Trimming cost V 5 bases and J 3 bases; bases outside gene matches: 6. From germline, CDR1 is MDHEN and CDR2 SYDVKM. Study-wide findings and caveats: It was only CMV serostatus that was available as immune exposure information.

The sample consisted of PBMCs. This clonotype was obtained from a man aged 50 or older in good health and CMV-seronegative. V usage is TRBV28 and J usage is TRBJ2-5, with 7 positions matching TRBD2. In nucleotides, the CDR3 is TGTGCCAGCAGTGGGGGGGAATGGGAAGAGACCCAGTACTTC. Its translation is CASSGGEWEETQYF.